The entry that follows covers one TCR beta chain sequence. The CDR3 is 14 amino acids. Germline CDR1 reads LGHDT; CDR2 reads YNNKEL (reference sequence). The V end was cut by 5 bases, the J end by 2 bases, with 11 bases between. This sample stems from a study of blood T cell repertoires in COVID-19. Sequenced by immunoSEQ multiplex PCR; TCRdb stores in-frame clones only, minus some. The table shows around 190,000 clones, with approximately 84% occurring only once. Input material: PBMCs or T cells enriched from blood (not recorded which). The TCR originated in a woman aged 25 to 39 who had recovered from COVID-19. This chain uses TRBV3-1 (or the pseudogene TRBV3-2) with TRBJ2-3, with D tentatively TRBD2 (6 bases). CDR3 sequence reads: CASSGVAVTDTQYF. The CDR3 DNA is TGTGCCAGCAGCGGGGTAGCGGTCACAGATACGCAGTATTTT.